The rows below give T cell receptor beta chains drawn from one sample of a study of persistence of HIV-infected CD4 T cells. These TCRs are of unknown antigen specificity. Sequencing was performed with immunoSEQ multiplex PCR; in TCRdb, only in-frame clones are kept and a portion is missing. The table records 25,000 to 35,000 clones, around 82% of them present only once. Sequencing was performed on CD4+ T cells sorted from PBMCs after roughly 18-hour stimulation, taken from a patient who received antiretroviral therapy. The receptor set was obtained from an adult man with HIV who was CMV-seropositive. CDR3s include the opening cysteine and the closing phenylalanine or tryptophan. A D gene is named only where the DNA matches it firmly. Only part of the rows carry a size: once, few, many, or a class if the clone is expanded.

>-|-|TRBV10-3|TRBJ2-2
TGTGCCATTTCAGGGATTAACACCGGGGAGCTGTTTTTT
CAISGINTGELFF
>few|-|TRBV27|TRBJ1-2
TGTGCCAGCAGTTACAGGGCCCCCCCGGATGGCTACACCTTC
CASSYRAPPDGYTF
>-|-|TRBV12-5|TRBJ1-1
TGTGCTAGTGGTCCCCGGACGACCCAGAACACTGAAGCTTTCTTT
CASGPRTTQNTEAFF
>-|-|TRBV19|TRBJ1-5
TGTGCCAGTAGTATAGGCCAGAACTATGGCAATCAGCCCCAGCATTTT
CASSIGQNYGNQPQHF
>once|-|TRBV19|TRBJ2-5
TGTGCCAGTAGTATAGATCTAGTAGGTCAAGAGACCCAGTACTTC
CASSIDLVGQETQYF
>-|-|TRBV18|TRBJ2-1
TGTGCCAGCTCACCAAAGGATGCTGAGCAGTTCTTC
CASSPKDAEQFF
>-|-|TRBV18|TRBJ2-5
TGTGCCAGCTCACCACCACCCGCTCAAGAGACCCAGTACTTC
CASSPPPAQETQYF
>-|TRBD1|TRBV27|TRBJ2-3
TGTGCCAGGAGCGCCGGGACAGGGCGACAGGATACGCAGTATTTT
CARSAGTGRQDTQYF
>-|-|TRBV7-7|TRBJ2-2
TGTGCCAGCAGCCCTCTTAGGACAAACACCGGGGAGCTGTTTTTT
CASSPLRTNTGELFF
>-|-|TRBV25-1|TRBJ1-1
TGTGCCAGCAGTGAGCCAGGATGGAACACTGAAGCTTTCTTT
CASSEPGWNTEAFF
>-|-|TRBV6-5|TRBJ1-4
TGTGCCAGCGCAACAGGCCCAACTAATGAAAAACTGTTTTTT
CASATGPTNEKLFF
>few|TRBD1|TRBV12-5|TRBJ1-5
TGTGCTAGTGGTTTGGTAGGTTCTGGACAGGGCGATCAGCCCCAGCATTTT
CASGLVGSGQGDQPQHF
>-|-|TRBV12-3/TRBV12-4|TRBJ2-4
TGTGCCAGCAGGCCGACTAATTTGAACATTCAGTACTTC
CASRPTNLNIQYF
>once|TRBD1|TRBV5-1|TRBJ1-1
TGCGCCAGCAGCTTGGAAGGGGGCCTGAACACTGAAGCTTTCTTT
CASSLEGGLNTEAFF
>-|TRBD1|TRBV7-3|TRBJ1-1
TGTGCCAGCAGCAGGGAAGGACAGGGGAGGACTGAAGCTTTCTTT
CASSREGQGRTEAFF
>-|-|TRBV4-1|TRBJ1-5
TGCGCCAGCAGCCAAGAAGGGGGGGCGTATAGCAATCAGCCCCAGCATTTT
CASSQEGGAYSNQPQHF
>-|TRBD1|TRBV5-1|TRBJ2-2
TGCGCCAGCAGCCCCACAGGGGGCGCCGCCGGGGAGCTGTTTTTT
CASSPTGGAAGELFF
>-|-|TRBV4-1|TRBJ2-1
TGCGCCAGCAGCCAACGGGGGGAAAGGGGGAGACAGAACAATGAGCAGTTCTTC
CASSQRGERGRQNNEQFF
>-|TRBD2|TRBV29-1|TRBJ2-3
TGCAGCGGACGGACTAGCGGTACCACAGATACGCAGTATTTT
CSGRTSGTTDTQYF
>-|-|TRBV3-1/TRBV3-2|TRBJ2-7
TGTGCCAGCAGCCAAGAGAACGCGGGATGGGAGCAGTACTTC
CASSQENAGWEQYF
>-|TRBD1|TRBV27|TRBJ1-3
TGTGCCAGCAGGGGGGACAGCTCTGGAAACACCATATATTTT
CASRGDSSGNTIYF
>-|-|TRBV5-4|TRBJ1-3
TGTGCCAGCAGCTTGGGCGGCTCAACACAAAACACCATATATTTT
CASSLGGSTQNTIYF
>-|TRBD2|TRBV28|TRBJ2-1
TGTGCCAGCAGAACGCTAGTGATGAGCGGGGGGGCTGACAATGAGCAGTTCTTC
CASRTLVMSGGADNEQFF
>-|-|TRBV12-3/TRBV12-4|TRBJ1-4
TGTGCCAGCAGTTTAGGGGAAAAACTGTTTTTT
CASSLGEKLFF
>-|-|TRBV5-1|TRBJ1-2
TGCGCCAGCAGCTTATCGGGTTTTGAAGCCCGTGGCTACACCTTC
CASSLSGFEARGYTF
>-|-|TRBV2|TRBJ1-2
TGTGCCAGCAGTCAAGAAGAGGGCTACACCTTC
CASSQEEGYTF
>-|TRBD2|TRBV7-2|TRBJ2-3
TGTGCCAGCAGCGCCGGGGGGGCCTCAGATACGCAGTATTTT
CASSAGGASDTQYF
>-|TRBD1|TRBV5-1|TRBJ2-7
TGCGCCAGCAGCTTGGCCCTTGGGGGACAGGGGTCTTCCTACGAGCAGTACTTC
CASSLALGGQGSSYEQYF
>few|TRBD2|TRBV5-4|TRBJ2-7
TGTGCCAGCAGTCCGCGTAGCGGGGGGGTCGCGGACGAGCAGTACTTC
CASSPRSGGVADEQYF
>few|-|TRBV24-1|TRBJ1-5
TGTGCCACCAGTCAAGAGGGCCGTAATCAGCCCCAGCATTTT
CATSQEGRNQPQHF
>-|TRBD2|TRBV19|TRBJ2-3
TGTGCCAGTAGTTACACTAGCGGGGGGTTTACAGATACGCAGTATTTT
CASSYTSGGFTDTQYF
>-|-|TRBV7-2|TRBJ1-2
TGTGCCAGCAGCTTAGAAGGGGGCTATGGCTACACCTTC
CASSLEGGYGYTF
>-|TRBD1|TRBV18|TRBJ1-2
TGTGCCAGCTCACCCCAGACAGGGAACCCCTATGGCTACACCTTC
CASSPQTGNPYGYTF
>-|-|TRBV10-1|TRBJ1-1
TGCGCCAGCAGTGAGTACCGGGCCCTTGAAGCTTTCTTT
CASSEYRALEAFF
>-|-|TRBV3-1/TRBV3-2|TRBJ2-2
TGTGCCAGCAGCTCGGGACTTTACACCGGGGAGCTGTTTTTT
CASSSGLYTGELFF
>-|-|TRBV5-1|TRBJ1-1
TGCGCCAGCAGCGGGGGCAGTCTCCAAAACACTGAAGCTTTCTTT
CASSGGSLQNTEAFF
>-|TRBD1|TRBV5-8|TRBJ2-7
TGTGCCAGCAGCCCACAATCGGGACAGATCAAGTACGAGCAGTACTTC
CASSPQSGQIKYEQYF
>-|-|TRBV27|TRBJ2-6
TGTGCCAGCAGTTTATACCTCTCTGGGGCCAACGTCCTGACTTTC
CASSLYLSGANVLTF
>-|TRBD1|TRBV7-8|TRBJ1-6
TGTGCCAGCAGCTTAGGGTCCATTCCCGGGACAGGAAATTCACCCCTCCACTTT
CASSLGSIPGTGNSPLHF
>-|-|TRBV11-3|TRBJ2-7
TGTGCCAGCAGCCCAGGGTCAGCCTACGAGCAGTACTTC
CASSPGSAYEQYF
>-|TRBD2|TRBV5-1|TRBJ2-3
TGCGCCAGCAGCTTGGGGCTAGCGGGGGGCACAGATACGCAGTATTTT
CASSLGLAGGTDTQYF
>-|-|TRBV19|TRBJ2-7
TGTGCCAGTAGTATTTCGACAGGAACCTACGAGCAGTACTTC
CASSISTGTYEQYF
>-|TRBD1|TRBV12-3/TRBV12-4|TRBJ2-7
TGTGCCAGCAGAAAGGGACAGTACTACGAGCAGTACTTC
CASRKGQYYEQYF
>-|-|TRBV5-1|TRBJ2-3
TGCGCCAGCAGCTTGGGAATTGGACCGGCAGATACGCAGTATTTT
CASSLGIGPADTQYF
>-|-|TRBV6-1|TRBJ2-7
TGTGCCAGCAGTGAACCGGGGTTGGCGGAGGAGCAGTACTTC
CASSEPGLAEEQYF
>-|-|TRBV28|TRBJ2-7
TGTGCCAGCAGTCCCCGCCTAGAGCAGTACTTC
CASSPRLEQYF
>once|-|TRBV2|TRBJ2-1
TGTGCCAGCCCGCCGGGCAATGAGCAGTTCTTC
CASPPGNEQFF
>-|-|TRBV21-1|TRBJ1-6
TGTGCCAGCGAGATAAAATTTCACGTTTCACCCCTCCACTTT
CASEIKFHVSPLHF
>-|-|TRBV3-1/TRBV3-2|TRBJ1-5
TGTGCCAGCAGCCAAGACAGGGGCAATCAGCCCCAGCATTTT
CASSQDRGNQPQHF
>-|-|TRBV5-1|TRBJ2-5
TGCGCCAGCAGCCCCGACGCCCCTAGAGAGACCCAGTACTTC
CASSPDAPRETQYF
>-|TRBD2|TRBV19|TRBJ2-5
TGTGCCAGTAGTAACCCCGGGGGGAATCAAGAGACCCAGTACTTC
CASSNPGGNQETQYF
>-|TRBD1|TRBV18|TRBJ2-2
TGTGCCAGCTCACCACGACCGACAGGGGGCACCGGGGAGCTGTTTTTT
CASSPRPTGGTGELFF
>-|TRBD1|TRBV5-1|TRBJ2-6
TGCGCCAGCAGCCCCCAGGGGGTTAGGGACTCTGGGGCCAACGTCCTGACTTTC
CASSPQGVRDSGANVLTF
>-|-|TRBV27|TRBJ1-2
TGTGCCAGCAGTTTCTCGGACTATGGCTACACCTTC
CASSFSDYGYTF
>-|-|TRBV4-1|TRBJ1-3
TGCGCCAGCAGCCTAGGACAAGCCTCTGGAAACACCATATATTTT
CASSLGQASGNTIYF
>-|-|TRBV5-1|TRBJ1-2
TGCGCCAGCAGCTTGTCTGGCGGGAACTATGGCTACACCTTC
CASSLSGGNYGYTF
>once|-|TRBV5-5|TRBJ1-4
TGTGCCAGCAGCTTCCGTGGTATAGGAACTTTCGCGGCAACTAATGAAAAACTGTTTTTT
CASSFRGIGTFAATNEKLFF
>-|-|TRBV6-5|TRBJ2-2
TGTGCCAGCAGCCTCACGGGGGCCCGAACCGGGGAGCTGTTTTTT
CASSLTGARTGELFF
>-|-|TRBV7-9|TRBJ2-7
TGTGCCAGCAGCTTAGCGCCCCCCTACGAGCAGTACTTC
CASSLAPPYEQYF